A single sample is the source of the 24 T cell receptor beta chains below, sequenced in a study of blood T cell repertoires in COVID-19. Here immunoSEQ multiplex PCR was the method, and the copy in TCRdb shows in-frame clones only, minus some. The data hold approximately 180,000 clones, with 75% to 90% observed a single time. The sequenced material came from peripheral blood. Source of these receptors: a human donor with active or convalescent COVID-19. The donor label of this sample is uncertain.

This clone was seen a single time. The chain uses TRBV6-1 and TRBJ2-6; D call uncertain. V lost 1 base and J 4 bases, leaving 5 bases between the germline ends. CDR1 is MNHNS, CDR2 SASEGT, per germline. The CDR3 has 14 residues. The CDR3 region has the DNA TGTGCCAGCAGTGAAGAATCAGGGGCCAACGTCCTGACTTTC. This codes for CASSEESGANVLTF.

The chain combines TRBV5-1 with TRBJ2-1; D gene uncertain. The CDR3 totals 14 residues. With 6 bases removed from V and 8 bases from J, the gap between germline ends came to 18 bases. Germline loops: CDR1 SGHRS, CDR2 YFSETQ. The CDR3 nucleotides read TGCGCCAGCACTTCGGCGGTTCTTAATGATGAGCAGTTCTTC. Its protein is CASTSAVLNDEQFF.

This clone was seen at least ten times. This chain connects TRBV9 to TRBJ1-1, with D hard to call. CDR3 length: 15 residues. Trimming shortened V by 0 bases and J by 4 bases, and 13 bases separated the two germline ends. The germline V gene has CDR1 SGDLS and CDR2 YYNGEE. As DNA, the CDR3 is TGTGCCAGCAGCGTAGGTATTGGGCCGGCCACTGAAGCTTTCTTT. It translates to CASSVGIGPATEAFF.

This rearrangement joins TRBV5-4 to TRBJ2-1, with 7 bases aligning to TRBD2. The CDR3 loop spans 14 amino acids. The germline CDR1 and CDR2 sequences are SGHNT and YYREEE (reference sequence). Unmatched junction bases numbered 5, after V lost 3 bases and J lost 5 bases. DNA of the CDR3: TGTGCCAGCAGCTCGAGGGACTACCACAATGAGCAGTTCTTC. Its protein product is CASSSRDYHNEQFF.

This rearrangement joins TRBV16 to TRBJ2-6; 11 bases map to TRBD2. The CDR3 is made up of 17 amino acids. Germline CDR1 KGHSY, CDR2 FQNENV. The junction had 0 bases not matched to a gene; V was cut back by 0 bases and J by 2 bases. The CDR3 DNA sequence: TGTGCCAGCAGCCAATCTAGCGGGAGGGCTGGGGCCAACGTCCTGACTTTC. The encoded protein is CASSQSSGRAGANVLTF.

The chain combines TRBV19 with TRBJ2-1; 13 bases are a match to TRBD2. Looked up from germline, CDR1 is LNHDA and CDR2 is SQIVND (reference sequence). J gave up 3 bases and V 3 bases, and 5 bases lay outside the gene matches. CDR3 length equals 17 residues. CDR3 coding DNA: TGTGCCAGTAGTATGGCACTAGCGGGGGGGCACTACAATGAGCAGTTCTTC. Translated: CASSMALAGGHYNEQFF. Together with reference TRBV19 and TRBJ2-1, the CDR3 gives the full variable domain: DGGITQSPKYLFRKEGQNVTLSCEQNLNHDAMYWYRQDPGQGLRLIYYSQIVNDFQKGDIAEGYSVSREKKESFPLTVTSAQKNPTAFYLCASSMALAGGHYNEQFFGPGTRLTVL.

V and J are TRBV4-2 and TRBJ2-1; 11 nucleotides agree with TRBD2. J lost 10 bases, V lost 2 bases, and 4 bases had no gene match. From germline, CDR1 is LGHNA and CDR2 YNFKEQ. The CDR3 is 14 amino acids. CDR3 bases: TGTGCCAGCAGCCAACTCCTAGCGGGAGGAGAGCAGTTCTTC. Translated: CASSQLLAGGEQFF.

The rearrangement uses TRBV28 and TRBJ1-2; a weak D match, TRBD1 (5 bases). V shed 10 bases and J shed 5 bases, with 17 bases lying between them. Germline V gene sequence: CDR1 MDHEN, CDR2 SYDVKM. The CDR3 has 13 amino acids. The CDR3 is CATSLGGGYGYTF. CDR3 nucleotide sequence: TGTGCCACCTCCTTGGGGGGGGGTTATGGCTACACCTTC.

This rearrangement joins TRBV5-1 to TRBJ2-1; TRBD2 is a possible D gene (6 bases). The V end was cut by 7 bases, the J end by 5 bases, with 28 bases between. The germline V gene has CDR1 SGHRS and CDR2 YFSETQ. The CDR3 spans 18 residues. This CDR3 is CASGATPLSAGPHNEQFF. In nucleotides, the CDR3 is TGCGCCAGCGGTGCTACGCCTTTGTCGGCGGGGCCCCACAATGAGCAGTTCTTC. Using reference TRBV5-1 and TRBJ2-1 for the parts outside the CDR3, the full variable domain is KAGVTQTPRYLIKTRGQQVTLSCSPISGHRSVSWYQQTPGQGLQFLFEYFSETQRNKGNFPGRFSGRQFSNSRSEMNVSTLELGDSALYLCASGATPLSAGPHNEQFFGPGTRLTVL.

DNA of the CDR3: TGTGCCAGTAGCCGTGCCTGGGGAGCAGGCTCACCCCTCCACTTT. As protein: CASSRAWGAGSPLHF. The chain employs TRBV19 and TRBJ1-6, with no clear D. The CDR3 extends over 15 amino acids. Between the trimmed V and J ends, which lost 6 bases and 10 bases, there was a span of 19 bases. The germline V gene has CDR1 LNHDA and CDR2 SQIVND (reference sequence). The full variable domain, with the rest looked up from reference TRBV19 and TRBJ1-6, is DGGITQSPKYLFRKEGQNVTLSCEQNLNHDAMYWYRQDPGQGLRLIYYSQIVNDFQKGDIAEGYSVSREKKESFPLTVTSAQKNPTAFYLCASSRAWGAGSPLHFGNGTRLTVT.

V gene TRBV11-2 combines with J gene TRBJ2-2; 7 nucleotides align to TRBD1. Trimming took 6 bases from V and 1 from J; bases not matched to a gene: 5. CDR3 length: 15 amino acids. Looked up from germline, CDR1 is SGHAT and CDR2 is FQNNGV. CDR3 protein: CASRAGTVNTGELFF. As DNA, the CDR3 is TGTGCCAGCAGGGCCGGGACAGTGAACACCGGGGAGCTGTTTTTT.

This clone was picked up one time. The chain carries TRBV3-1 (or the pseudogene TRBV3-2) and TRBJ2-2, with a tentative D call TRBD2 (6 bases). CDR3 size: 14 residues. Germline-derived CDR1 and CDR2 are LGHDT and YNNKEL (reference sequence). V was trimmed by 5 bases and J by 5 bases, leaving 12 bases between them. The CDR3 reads CASSSRGVTGELFF. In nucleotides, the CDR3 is TGTGCCAGCAGCTCCCGCGGGGTAACCGGGGAGCTGTTTTTT.

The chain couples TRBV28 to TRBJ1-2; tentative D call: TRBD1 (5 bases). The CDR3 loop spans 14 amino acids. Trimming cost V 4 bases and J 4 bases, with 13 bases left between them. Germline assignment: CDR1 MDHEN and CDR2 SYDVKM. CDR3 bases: TGTGCCAGCAGTTCGTTAGGCAGGGTCTATGGCTACACCTTC. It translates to CASSSLGRVYGYTF.

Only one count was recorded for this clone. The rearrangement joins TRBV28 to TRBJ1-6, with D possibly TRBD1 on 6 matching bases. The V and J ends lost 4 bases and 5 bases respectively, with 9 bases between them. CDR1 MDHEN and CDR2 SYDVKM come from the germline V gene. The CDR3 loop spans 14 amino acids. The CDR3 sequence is CASSWTANNSPLHF. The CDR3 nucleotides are TGTGCCAGCAGTTGGACAGCAAATAATTCACCCCTCCACTTT.

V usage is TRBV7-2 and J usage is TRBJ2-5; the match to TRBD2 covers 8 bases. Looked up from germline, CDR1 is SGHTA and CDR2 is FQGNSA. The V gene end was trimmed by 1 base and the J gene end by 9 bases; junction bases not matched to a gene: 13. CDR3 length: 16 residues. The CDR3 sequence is CASSLVRPGGGAAQYF. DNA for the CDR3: TGTGCCAGCAGCTTAGTTCGGCCGGGGGGGGGAGCGGCCCAGTACTTC.

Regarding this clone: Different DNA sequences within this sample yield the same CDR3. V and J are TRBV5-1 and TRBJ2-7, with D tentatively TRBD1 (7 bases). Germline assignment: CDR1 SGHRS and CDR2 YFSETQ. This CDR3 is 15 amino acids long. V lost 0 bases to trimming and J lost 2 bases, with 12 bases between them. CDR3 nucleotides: TGCGCCAGCAGCTTGGGCGCAGGGGGGACCTACGAGCAGTACTTC. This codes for CASSLGAGGTYEQYF.

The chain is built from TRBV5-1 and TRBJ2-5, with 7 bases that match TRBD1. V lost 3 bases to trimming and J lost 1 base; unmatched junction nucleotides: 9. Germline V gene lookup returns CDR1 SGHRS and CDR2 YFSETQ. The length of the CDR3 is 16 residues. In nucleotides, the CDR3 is TGCGCCAGCAGCTCTCCCCCGGACAGGATCCAAGAGACCCAGTACTTC. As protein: CASSSPPDRIQETQYF.

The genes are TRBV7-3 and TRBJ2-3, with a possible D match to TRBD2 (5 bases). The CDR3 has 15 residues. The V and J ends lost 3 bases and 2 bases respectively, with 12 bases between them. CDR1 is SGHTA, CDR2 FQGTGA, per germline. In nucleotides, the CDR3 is TGTGCCAGCAGCTTGTCCGGGGTCCTCACAGATACGCAGTATTTT. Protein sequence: CASSLSGVLTDTQYF.

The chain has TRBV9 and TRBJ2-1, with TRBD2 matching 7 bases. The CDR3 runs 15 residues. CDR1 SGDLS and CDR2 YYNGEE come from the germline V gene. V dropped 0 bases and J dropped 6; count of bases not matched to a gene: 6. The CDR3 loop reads CASSVVGDYLNEQFF. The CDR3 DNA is TGTGCCAGCAGCGTAGTCGGGGACTACCTCAATGAGCAGTTCTTC. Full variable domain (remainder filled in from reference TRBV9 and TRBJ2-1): DSGVTQTPKHLITATGQRVTLRCSPRSGDLSVYWYQQSLDQGLQFLIQYYNGEERAKGNILERFSAQQFPDLHSELNLSSLELGDSALYFCASSVVGDYLNEQFFGPGTRLTVL.

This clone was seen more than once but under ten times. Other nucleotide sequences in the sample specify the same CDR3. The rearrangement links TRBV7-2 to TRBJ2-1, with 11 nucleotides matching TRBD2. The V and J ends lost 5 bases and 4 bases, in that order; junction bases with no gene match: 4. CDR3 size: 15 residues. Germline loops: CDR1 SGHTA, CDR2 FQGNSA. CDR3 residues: CASSLTSGAYNEQFF. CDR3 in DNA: TGTGCCAGCAGCCTGACTAGCGGGGCTTACAATGAGCAGTTCTTC.

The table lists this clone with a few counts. Written as DNA, the CDR3 is TGTGCCAGCAGCCTACGACAGGATCAGTTCTTC. Amino acids: CASSLRQDQFF. The chain combines TRBV7-9 with TRBJ2-1, with D perhaps matching TRBD1 (6 bases). Germline V gene sequence: CDR1 SEHNR, CDR2 FQNEAQ (reference sequence). The CDR3 totals 11 residues. V was pared by 5 bases and J by 13 bases, with 12 bases between.

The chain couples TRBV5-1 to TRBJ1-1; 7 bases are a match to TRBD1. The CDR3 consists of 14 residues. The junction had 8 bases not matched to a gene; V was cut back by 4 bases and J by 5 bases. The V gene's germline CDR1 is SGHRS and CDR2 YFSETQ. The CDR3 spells CASSPTTGDTEAFF. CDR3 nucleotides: TGCGCCAGCAGCCCCACTACAGGGGATACTGAAGCTTTCTTT.

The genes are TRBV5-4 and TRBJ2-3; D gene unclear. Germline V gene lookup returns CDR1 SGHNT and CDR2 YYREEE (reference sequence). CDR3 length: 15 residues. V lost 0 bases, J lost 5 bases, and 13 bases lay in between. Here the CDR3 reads CASSLDPAPRDTQYF. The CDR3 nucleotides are TGTGCCAGCAGCTTGGACCCAGCGCCTAGAGATACGCAGTATTTT.

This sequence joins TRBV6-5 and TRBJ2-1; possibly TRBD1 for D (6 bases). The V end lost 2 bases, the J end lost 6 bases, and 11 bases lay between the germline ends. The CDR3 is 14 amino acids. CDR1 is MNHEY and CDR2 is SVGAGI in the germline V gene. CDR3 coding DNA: TGTGCCAGCAGTTACGGGCAGGGGTCCAATGAGCAGTTCTTC. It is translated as CASSYGQGSNEQFF.